This T cell receptor beta chain is drawn from a study of cytomegalovirus exposure and HLA in healthy donors. Study-level findings and limits: Through in vitro validation, three CMV-associated chains were shown to be specific for CMV antigens.

This CDR3 is built from 13 residues. V lost 8 bases to trimming and J lost 9 bases, with 19 bases between them. The V gene's germline CDR1 is LNHNV and CDR2 YYDKDF (reference sequence). The donors formed part of the approximately 120-subject validation cohort, distinct from the approximately 630-subject first cohort. Comments on this clone: As yet, its antigen is unknown.

TCRdb's copy holds only in-frame clones and misses some; the assay was immunoSEQ multiplex PCR. This repertoire shows more than 95,000 clones, 85% to 90% found once; its top ten account for under 2%. This rearrangement joins TRBV15 to TRBJ1-1; tentative D call: TRBD1 (6 bases). Specimen: PBMCs. This clonotype was sampled from a woman younger than 35 in good health and CMV-seronegative. CDR3 region: CATADVGAFKAFF. CDR3 DNA sequence: TGTGCCACCGCCGACGTGGGGGCATTTAAAGCTTTCTTT.